One and the same sample provided the 9 T cell receptor beta chains below, sequenced in a study of PD-1 blockade in classical Hodgkin lymphoma. Relapses following autologous stem cell transplantation were seen in all patients, with brentuximab vedotin exposure varying. Sequencing was performed with immunoSEQ multiplex PCR; in TCRdb, only in-frame clones are kept and a portion is missing. The sample contains 95,000 to 100,000 clones, approximately 90% of which appear only once. The material sequenced was peripheral blood mononuclear cells (PBMCs), taken before the second cycle of nivolumab. All receptors derive from a human donor with classical Hodgkin lymphoma.

The chain recombines TRBV28 with TRBJ1-4; no definite D call. V dropped 1 base and J dropped 0 bases, with 9 bases sitting between them. The CDR3 length is 16 residues. The germline V gene has CDR1 MDHEN and CDR2 SYDVKM. The CDR3 region is CASSLSGKATNEKLFF. In DNA form, the CDR3 reads TGTGCCAGCAGTTTATCGGGAAAAGCAACTAATGAAAAACTGTTTTTT.

The V call is TRBV11-2, the J call TRBJ2-7; D assignment may be TRBD1 or TRBD2 (5 bases each). CDR1 SGHAT and CDR2 FQNNGV come from the germline V gene. The CDR3 length is 15 residues. The V end was cut by 5 bases, the J end by 0 bases, with 14 bases between. CDR3 sequence: CASSDFRDPSYEQYF. The DNA for the CDR3 is TGTGCCAGCAGCGACTTCAGGGACCCCTCCTACGAGCAGTACTTC.

This chain uses TRBV5-1 with TRBJ1-1; D uncertain. CDR3 length equals 14 residues. Germline loops: CDR1 SGHRS, CDR2 YFSETQ. The V end was cut by 0 bases, the J end by 11 bases, with 17 bases between. The DNA for the CDR3 is TGCGCCAGCAGCTTGGCCGGGGAACCCCTTGGGGCTTTCTTT. Its translation is CASSLAGEPLGAFF.

The sample holds a few counts of this clone. J is TRBJ2-7 and V is TRBV6-5; possible D gene TRBD1, 6 bases. The CDR3 length is 12 residues. V gave up 6 bases and J gave up 3 bases, with 9 bases separating them. Germline lookup yields CDR1 MNHEY and CDR2 SVGAGI. The CDR3: CASRTGFYEQYF. The CDR3 nucleotides are TGTGCCAGCAGAACAGGGTTCTACGAGCAGTACTTC.

CDR3 region: CASSLVGNQPQHF. As DNA, the CDR3 is TGCGCCAGCAGCTTGGTGGGCAATCAGCCCCAGCATTTT. This chain connects TRBV5-1 to TRBJ1-5; no definite D call. This CDR3 region has 13 residues. V lost 0 bases, J lost 2 bases, and 3 bases lay in between. The germline V gene encodes CDR1 SGHRS and CDR2 YFSETQ.

The chain has TRBV10-3 and TRBJ2-2, with 9 nucleotides matching TRBD1. Germline V lookup: CDR1 ENHRY, CDR2 SYGVKD. V lost 7 bases to trimming and J lost 5 bases; unmatched junction nucleotides: 14. CDR3 size: 17 residues. CDR3 in amino acids: CAITAGTGTSSTGELFF. The DNA of the CDR3 is TGTGCCATCACAGCTGGGACAGGGACCTCGAGTACCGGGGAGCTGTTTTTT.

The V gene is TRBV6-1, the J gene TRBJ1-4; D not resolved. The ends were cut back, 8 bases at V and 0 bases at J, with 13 bases in the middle. The germline V gene has CDR1 MNHNS and CDR2 SASEGT. This CDR3 spans 15 amino acids. The CDR3 region is CASGPGQSTNEKLFF. In nucleotides, the CDR3 is TGTGCCAGCGGGCCGGGCCAGTCAACTAATGAAAAACTGTTTTTT.

V and J are TRBV10-3 and TRBJ2-7; 12 nucleotides match TRBD1. V gave up 0 bases and J gave up 0 bases; unmatched junction bases: 9. The germline V gene has CDR1 ENHRY and CDR2 SYGVKD. This CDR3 is 19 amino acids long. The CDR3 sequence is CAISESGDRGLITSYEQYF. CDR3 DNA: TGTGCCATCAGTGAGTCGGGGGACAGGGGGCTTATTACCTCCTACGAGCAGTACTTC.

The genes are TRBV14 and TRBJ1-2, with no clear D. V shed 1 base and J shed 5 bases, with 11 bases lying between them. The germline V gene encodes CDR1 SGHDN and CDR2 FVKESK. This CDR3 has 14 amino acids. The CDR3 nucleotides read TGTGCCAGCAGCCAAGTAGACCGGAGGTATGGCTACACCTTC. It translates to CASSQVDRRYGYTF. Full variable domain (missing parts from reference TRBV14 and TRBJ1-2): EAGVTQFPSHSVIEKGQTVTLRCDPISGHDNLYWYRRVMGKEIKFLLHFVKESKQDESGMPNNRFLAERTGGTYSTLKVQPAELEDSGVYFCASSQVDRRYGYTFGSGTRLTVV.